This is a list of T cell receptor beta chains from one sample in a study of post-analysis software for immune sequencing data. TCRdb ran MiXCR on the PCR reads and lists one entry per CDR3 protein. The sample has 350,000 to 450,000 distinct CDR3 sequences; about a third are singletons. Sequenced sample: blood. Receptors were obtained from a girl aged 10 to 17 with multiple sclerosis. CDR3s include the opening cysteine and the closing phenylalanine or tryptophan. The D gene is left open where the match is weak. Rows may omit the clone size; those that give it use once, few, many or a size class.

j_call	clone_size	d_call	v_call	cdr3_nt	cdr3_aa
TRBJ2-3	few	-	TRBV12-3/TRBV12-4	TGTGCCAGCAGTTTTGGGGGGGCCTTGGATGCGCAGTATTTT	CASSFGGALDAQYF
TRBJ2-3	-	-	TRBV2	TGTGCCAGCAGTGAAGCGCTTCGGGGAGGCGGGGCCCCAGATACGCAGTATTTT	CASSEALRGGGAPDTQYF
TRBJ1-2	few	TRBD1	TRBV12-3/TRBV12-4	TGTGCCAGCACCCTTGGACAGGAGACATATGGCTACACCTTC	CASTLGQETYGYTF
TRBJ2-1	few	-	TRBV5-1	TGCGCCAGCAGCTTGTACAGTTGGCGTCAAAATGAGCAGTTCTTC	CASSLYSWRQNEQFF
TRBJ1-6	few	-	TRBV20-1	TGCAGTGCTGACCCCTTTCGACCCCTCCACTTT	CSADPFRPLHF
TRBJ2-5	-	-	TRBV25-1	TGTGCCAGCAGTCACCAGTCCGGTCCCTTAGTCGCAGAGACCCAGTACTTC	CASSHQSGPLVAETQYF
TRBJ2-3	few	-	TRBV3-1	TGTGCCAGCAGCCCCAAATTTCCAGGGGCTCGAAGCACAGATACGCAGTATTTT	CASSPKFPGARSTDTQYF
TRBJ2-2	-	-	TRBV6-1	TGTGCCAGCGGGAATTCGGTGAACACCGGGGAGCTGTTTTTT	CASGNSVNTGELFF
TRBJ2-5	few	-	TRBV20-1	TGCAGTGCTAGAGTGGGGCAAGAGACCCAGTACTTC	CSARVGQETQYF
TRBJ2-5	-	-	TRBV2	TGTGCCAGCAGTGGGGAACTAGCCAGACAAGAGACCCAGTACTTC	CASSGELARQETQYF
TRBJ2-7	-	-	TRBV7-9	TGTGCCAGCAGCCTTGCGGGCGAGCAGTACTTC	CASSLAGEQYF
TRBJ2-7	-	-	TRBV7-2	TGTGCCAGCAGCTTAGCAGGAGGTGGGCCCTACGAGCAGTACTTC	CASSLAGGGPYEQYF
TRBJ2-7	-	-	TRBV20-1	TGCAGTGCTAGGGGGGCCGTGGGCGAGCAGTACTTC	CSARGAVGEQYF
TRBJ2-7	few	TRBD1	TRBV5-1	TGCGCCAGCAGCCCCCCAAGGTCCGGGACAGGGATCTACGAGCAGTACTTC	CASSPPRSGTGIYEQYF
TRBJ1-2	few	-	TRBV4-3	TGCGCCAGCAGCCAAGGTGTCAGCGGCTATGGCTACACCTTC	CASSQGVSGYGYTF
TRBJ1-1	-	-	TRBV20-1	TGCAGTGCAAGACGGTTCGAAGCTTTCTTT	CSARRFEAFF
TRBJ1-2	-	-	TRBV29-1	TGCAGCGCCCTAAGGACAGAAACATTATATGGCTACACCTTC	CSALRTETLYGYTF
TRBJ1-4	few	-	TRBV12-3/TRBV12-4	TGTGCCAGCAGTTTCGCAAACACCCAAAAACTGTTTTTT	CASSFANTQKLFF
TRBJ1-1	once	TRBD1	TRBV12-3/TRBV12-4	TGTGCCAGCAGTTTAGGTGGGGGACAGGGGGGTGTGAACACTGAAGCTTTCTTT	CASSLGGGQGGVNTEAFF
TRBJ2-3	-	-	TRBV6-5	TGTGCCAGCAGTTACTCTTCCGGGTTAATAGACCGTCCGGGGTTAGATACGCAGTATTTT	CASSYSSGLIDRPGLDTQYF
TRBJ1-4	-	TRBD1	TRBV11-2	TGTGCCACCAGGGGGCAGGGAGTTAATGAAAAACTGTTTTTT	CATRGQGVNEKLFF
TRBJ2-3	-	-	TRBV7-9	TGTGCCAGCACCTCTCCCTTAGGCACAGATACGCAGTATTTT	CASTSPLGTDTQYF
TRBJ1-1	-	-	TRBV6-6	TGTGCCAGCAGTTACTCAGAGGGTTCTGAAGCTTTCTTT	CASSYSEGSEAFF
TRBJ2-7	few	-	TRBV6-1	TGTGCCAGCAGTGAAGCGCTTCGGTCGGCACAGAAAACCTACGAGCAGTACTTC	CASSEALRSAQKTYEQYF
TRBJ1-1	-	-	TRBV4-1	TGCGCCAGCAGCCCTTCCCACAGGACGAACACTGAAGCTTTCTTT	CASSPSHRTNTEAFF
TRBJ1-1	-	-	TRBV7-9	TGTTCCAGCAGCTTTTGGGATTTAGTGTCAGGGAACACTGAAGCTTTCTTT	CSSSFWDLVSGNTEAFF
TRBJ1-1	-	TRBD1	TRBV6-5	TGTGCCAGCTCGCGGACAGGGGTTGACACTGAAGCTTTCTTT	CASSRTGVDTEAFF
TRBJ2-1	few	-	TRBV6-5	TGTGCCAGCAGTTACTCGAGATGGATCAAAACCAGCTACAATGAGCAGTTCTTC	CASSYSRWIKTSYNEQFF